This T cell receptor (beta chain) was identified in a study of Graves' ophthalmopathy and Graves' hyperthyroidism. This clonotype has at least ten counts. Deletions cut 4 bases from V and 3 bases from J, with 9 bases between. Germline V gene data show CDR1 as SQVTM and CDR2 as ANQGSEA. The CDR3 is 12 amino acids. CDR3 regions of TCR beta were amplified from RNA transcripts. An opening RT-PCR round employed HTBI primers and preceded a second-round multiplex PCR. TCRdb re-called the multiplex PCR reads with MiXCR, one entry per CDR3 protein. The sample lists about 640,000 distinct CDR3 sequences, under 50% occurring once.

The receptor was derived from an adult man with Graves' ophthalmopathy. The chain combines TRBV29-1 with TRBJ1-2, with D tentatively TRBD1 (6 bases). Sequencing was performed on peripheral blood. The CDR3 loop reads CSVGGGDYGYTF. CDR3 coding DNA: TGCAGCGTTGGCGGGGGCGACTATGGCTACACCTTC.